The 10 T cell receptor delta chains below come from one sample, sequenced in a study of gamma-delta chains in newborns, infants, children. TCRdb ran CATT on the reads. Of a few thousand delta-chain clones listed, roughly 52% are singletons. The specimen sequenced was blood. These receptors were collected from a child who received the measles vaccine.

The chain links TRDV1 to TRDJ1; 10 nucleotides match TRDD3. Germline V gene data show CDR1 as TSWWSYY and CDR2 as QGS. The CDR3 runs 19 residues. The V segment lost 5 bases and the J segment 7 bases; nucleotides outside the gene matches: 22. For the CDR3, the DNA is TGTGCTCTTGGGACCCAGGAATTTCCCTACGGGGGATACGCGGCTAAACTCATCTTT. Translation gives CALGTQEFPYGGYAAKLIF.

This sequence joins TRDV3 and TRDJ4; D is uncertain. V dropped 1 base and J dropped 4 bases, with 19 bases sitting between them. This CDR3 region has 14 residues. The V gene's germline CDR1 is TVYSNPD and CDR2 GDNSRS (reference sequence). The CDR3 nucleotides are TGTGCCTTTACCGGAGGTTTTGCGTGGCTACCCCTGATCTTT. Amino acid sequence: CAFTGGFAWLPLIF.

Turning to this clone: A read error is possible here, since a much larger clone lies one base away. The chain employs TRDV2 and TRDJ3, with 9 bases aligning to TRDD3. Germline CDR1 and CDR2: GEAIGNYY and EKD. The CDR3 runs to 18 residues. V was clipped by 3 bases and J by 0 bases; unmatched bases: 5. Written as DNA, the CDR3 is TGTGCCTGTGACGCAGTACTGGGGGACTCCTGGGACACCCGACAGATGTTTTTC. Its translation: CACDAVLGDSWDTRQMFF.

On this clone itself: Germline and junction disagree at one end, which may indicate a read error. The sample holds other DNA sequences that translate to the same CDR3. The rearrangement joins TRDV2 to TRDJ1, with 9 bases lining up with TRDD3. This CDR3 comprises 15 residues. Germline V gene data show CDR1 as GEAIGNYY and CDR2 as EKD. The DNA of the CDR3 is TGTGCCTGCGACATACTGGGGGAGTACACCGATAAACTCATCTTT. Translation: CACDILGEYTDKLIF.

A few counts support this clone. The chain links TRDV2 to TRDJ1; 12 nucleotides agree with TRDD3. This CDR3 comprises 18 residues. With V trimmed by 0 bases and J by 3 bases, 10 bases remained unmatched. Germline V gene lookup returns CDR1 GEAIGNYY and CDR2 EKD. CDR3: CACDTVGLGDTSSDKLIF. The CDR3 DNA reads as TGTGCCTGTGACACCGTGGGGCTGGGGGATACGTCATCCGATAAACTCATCTTT.

A note on this clone: This could be a read error, since a much larger clone is one nucleotide away. This chain joins TRDV1 and TRDJ1, with D unresolved. The V and J ends lost 4 bases and 5 bases respectively, with 23 bases between them. Germline V gives CDR1 TSWWSYY, CDR2 QGS. This CDR3 contains 17 residues. The CDR3 spells CALGGCKAPGTLDKLIF. DNA of the CDR3: TGTGCTCTTGGGGGATGTAAGGCCCCGGGTACTTTAGATAAACTCATCTTT.

The chain recombines TRDV1 with TRDJ1, with 8 bases identical to TRDD3. The V and J ends lost 1 base and 5 bases, in that order; junction bases with no gene match: 6. Germline V gives CDR1 TSWWSYY, CDR2 QGS. This CDR3 contains 15 residues. In DNA, the CDR3 is TGTGCTCTTGGGGAACACGTACTGGGGGGAGATAAACTCATCTTT. This encodes CALGEHVLGGDKLIF.

Turning to this clone: Just one base apart from a much larger clone, this may be a read error. J is TRDJ1 and V is TRDV1; D call uncertain. CDR1 and CDR2 (germline): TSWWSYY, QGS. The CDR3 totals 16 residues. Trimming stripped 0 bases from V and 4 bases from J, with 15 bases between. The CDR3 loop reads CALGELGDVGCDKLIF. The CDR3 DNA is TGTGCTCTTGGGGAACTTGGCGACGTTGGATGCGATAAACTCATCTTT.

Note on this clone: This likely stems from a read error, as it lies one base from a far larger clone. Other DNA sequences in the sample encode the same CDR3. This chain uses TRDV2 with TRDJ1; the match to TRDD3 covers 10 bases. There are 19 residues in the CDR3. Germline assignment: CDR1 GEAIGNYY and CDR2 EKD. J was trimmed by 0 bases and V by 1 base; bases with no gene match: 13. The CDR3 is CACDTLNWGILGYTDKLIF. CDR3 sequence (DNA): TGTGCCTGTGACACGCTAAATTGGGGGATACTGGGGTACACCGATAAACTCATCTTT.

As to this clone: With a much larger clone just one base away, this may be a read error. CDR3 bases: TGTGCTCTTGGGGCTTCCCACTTCCTACTGGGGGATCTCTATACCGATAAACTCATCTTT. Translating it yields CALGASHFLLGDLYTDKLIF. The chain links TRDV1 to TRDJ1, with 10 bases matching TRDD3. Trimming removed 4 bases from V and 2 bases from J; junction bases left unmatched: 19. CDR1 TSWWSYY and CDR2 QGS come from the germline V gene. The CDR3 runs 20 residues.